This T cell receptor beta chain was obtained from a study of control samples from healthy donors and cancer patients. The germline V gene has CDR1 SQVTM and CDR2 ANQGSEA. The CDR3 runs to 16 residues. V lost 8 bases and J lost 7, with 27 bases in between. The assay was immunoSEQ multiplex PCR, and TCRdb's table has in-frame clones only and misses some. The sample lists roughly 20,000 clones, 84% occurring once. Sequenced sample: PBMCs. The rearrangement uses TRBV29-1 and TRBJ2-1; tentative D call: TRBD2 (6 bases). The sequence derives from a man aged 55 to 70 with colorectal cancer. The CDR3, as DNA: TGCAGCTATGCCTCACGGGGAGGTAAAGGTTGGAATGAGCAGTTCTTC. This translates into CSYASRGGKGWNEQFF.